The 23 T cell receptor beta chains below come from one sample, sequenced in a study of response to subunit inactivated influenza vaccine. TCRdb passed the RT-PCR reads through MiXCR, listing each CDR3 protein once. This table holds around 570,000 distinct CDR3 sequences, about 11% found once. The data were also submitted as part of a second study, on T cells expressing NK-cell markers. From that study: Production of TCR beta cDNA relied on 5'RACE template switching with UMIs.

The sample here was PBMCs from blood, taken on the day of vaccination. The receptors shown here come from a man aged 50-60 years who received an inactivated influenza vaccine.

This sequence joins TRBV29-1 and TRBJ2-1, with TRBD1 matching over 9 bases. Trimming at V came to 6 bases and at J to 9 bases, leaving 9 bases not matched to a gene. Germline CDR1 is SQVTM and CDR2 is ANQGSEA. The CDR3 has 13 residues. CDR3 nucleotide sequence: TGCAGCGTGGAACCGGGACAGGGTATTGAGCAGTTCTTC. This gives the protein CSVEPGQGIEQFF.

This clonotype came up a few times. V is TRBV9 and J is TRBJ2-5; tentatively, D is TRBD1 (6 bases). V shed 3 bases and J shed 4 bases, with 19 bases lying between them. The CDR3 runs to 16 residues. Germline V gene sequence: CDR1 SGDLS, CDR2 YYNGEE. The CDR3 here is CASSEFGPGVAETQYF. The CDR3 nucleotides are TGTGCCAGCAGCGAATTTGGGCCAGGGGTGGCAGAGACCCAGTACTTC.

The genes are TRBV6-2 or TRBV6-3 and TRBJ2-5; D is possibly TRBD1 (6 bases). The CDR3 totals 15 residues. Per the germline V gene, CDR1 is MNHEY and CDR2 is SVGEGT. Trimming pared 2 bases from V and 10 bases from J, leaving 20 bases between. CDR3 in amino acids: CASSYPEQGSLGQYF. The CDR3 nucleotides read TGTGCCAGCAGTTACCCGGAACAGGGCTCCCTGGGCCAGTACTTC.

This chain uses TRBV4-3 with TRBJ2-7, with 8 bases fitting TRBD1. In germline, CDR1 is LGHNA, CDR2 YSLEER. V was clipped by 0 bases and J by 4 bases; unmatched bases: 2. This CDR3 spans 14 amino acids. The CDR3 reads CASSQEGQAYEQYF. The CDR3 coding sequence is TGCGCCAGCAGCCAAGAGGGACAGGCGTACGAGCAGTACTTC.

The sample holds a few counts of this clonotype. This chain uses TRBV12-3 or TRBV12-4 with TRBJ2-1, with 12 bases lining up with TRBD2. With V trimmed by 4 bases and J by 5 bases, 3 bases remained unmatched. This CDR3 is built from 15 residues. CDR3 amino acids: CASSSTSGRHNEQFF. In nucleotides, the CDR3 is TGTGCCAGCAGTTCGACTAGCGGGAGACACAATGAGCAGTTCTTC.

The chain has TRBV7-9 and TRBJ2-3; TRBD1 agrees at 10 bases. In germline, CDR1 is SEHNR, CDR2 FQNEAQ (reference sequence). CDR3 length: 15 amino acids. The V and J ends lost 5 bases and 4 bases, in that order; junction bases with no gene match: 6. The CDR3 DNA sequence: TGTGCCAGCAGCACCAGACAGGGGGCCGCAGATACGCAGTATTTT. It translates to CASSTRQGAADTQYF.

The V gene is TRBV5-6, the J gene TRBJ2-3; 10 bases align to TRBD2. Germline CDR1 and CDR2: SGHDT and YYEEEE. V lost 5 bases to trimming and J lost 6 bases; unmatched junction nucleotides: 6. This CDR3 spans 14 amino acids. CDR3 loop: CASRPSGRGDTQYF. CDR3 sequence (DNA): TGTGCCAGCAGACCTAGCGGGAGAGGGGATACGCAGTATTTT. Drawing the rest from reference TRBV5-6 and TRBJ2-3, the complete variable domain is DAGVTQSPTHLIKTRGQQVTLRCSPKSGHDTVSWYQQALGQGPQFIFQYYEEEERQRGNFPDRFSGHQFPNYSSELNVNALLLGDSALYLCASRPSGRGDTQYFGPGTRLTVL.

The V gene is TRBV10-3, the J gene TRBJ1-1, with TRBD1 matching over 7 bases. The germline gives CDR1 ENHRY, CDR2 SYGVKD. CDR3 length: 11 amino acids. J was trimmed by 6 bases and V by 8 bases; bases with no gene match: 3. The CDR3 DNA is TGTGCCATCGGTCAGGGGGCTGAAGCTTTCTTT. Residues: CAIGQGAEAFF.

This chain uses TRBV11-2 with TRBJ1-1; D gene uncertain. This CDR3 has 13 amino acids. V lost 1 base to trimming and J lost 8 bases, with 11 bases between them. Germline lookup yields CDR1 SGHAT and CDR2 FQNNGV. The CDR3 DNA follows: TGTGCCAGCAGCTTAGTGAGGAGGGTAGAAGCTTTCTTT. This translates into CASSLVRRVEAFF.

The chain links TRBV7-2 to TRBJ2-2; D not certain. The ends were cut back, 4 bases at V and 0 bases at J, with 9 bases in the middle. The CDR3 spans 15 residues. CDR1 and CDR2 from the germline V gene are SGHTA and FQGNSA. The CDR3 sequence: CASSSDATNTGELFF. CDR3 in DNA: TGTGCCAGCAGCTCAGACGCGACGAACACCGGGGAGCTGTTTTTT. Filled out from reference TRBV7-2 and TRBJ2-2, the complete variable domain reads GAGVSQSPSNKVTEKGKDVELRCDPISGHTALYWYRQSLGQGLEFLIYFQGNSAPDKSGLPSDRFSAERTGGSVSTLTIQRTQQEDSAVYLCASSSDATNTGELFFGEGSRLTVL.

This clonotype was observed at least ten times. J is TRBJ2-7 and V is TRBV6-1; possibly TRBD2 for D (6 bases). Germline V lookup: CDR1 MNHNS, CDR2 SASEGT. The CDR3 has 16 residues. V lost 5 bases to trimming and J lost 0 bases, with 17 bases between them. The CDR3 sequence is CASSPGRTIFSYEQYF. The CDR3 DNA follows: TGTGCCAGCAGTCCGGGACGGACTATCTTCTCCTACGAGCAGTACTTC.

The rearrangement joins TRBV5-1 to TRBJ2-2, with D uncertain. CDR3 length: 16 amino acids. The germline V gene encodes CDR1 SGHRS and CDR2 YFSETQ. Trimming took 0 bases from V and 5 from J, leaving 14 bases between them. The CDR3 DNA reads as TGCGCCAGCAGCTTGGCTGTTCGGACGCAGACCGGGGAGCTGTTTTTT. Its translation: CASSLAVRTQTGELFF.

In this sample, this clonotype turned up many times. This chain joins TRBV4-3 and TRBJ2-3, with D possibly TRBD2 on 6 matching bases. The ends were cut back, 1 base at V and 4 bases at J, with 18 bases in the middle. Germline CDR1 and CDR2: LGHNA and YSLEER. The CDR3 spans 17 residues. CDR3 loop: CASSQGTPAGKSDTQYF. For the CDR3, the DNA is TGCGCCAGCAGCCAAGGGACGCCGGCGGGAAAATCAGATACGCAGTATTTT.

V usage is TRBV20-1 and J usage is TRBJ2-1, with D possibly being TRBD1 (6 bases). This CDR3 is 16 amino acids long. The V gene's germline CDR1 is DFQATT and CDR2 SNEGSKA (reference sequence). The V end lost 3 bases, the J end lost 6 bases, and 21 bases lay between the germline ends. CDR3 loop: CSASSLGGHSRNEQFF. CDR3 bases: TGCAGTGCTAGTTCACTAGGGGGACATTCTCGCAATGAGCAGTTCTTC.

Many counts were recorded for this clonotype. The chain couples TRBV5-1 to TRBJ2-2; maybe TRBD2 (6 bases). The V gene lost 3 bases and the J gene lost 6 bases, with 18 bases spanning the gap. CDR1 is SGHRS and CDR2 is YFSETQ in the germline V gene. CDR3 length: 16 amino acids. Here the CDR3 reads CASSSWGEISAGELFF. The CDR3 bases are TGCGCCAGCAGCTCGTGGGGGGAGATAAGCGCCGGGGAGCTGTTTTTT.

A remark on this clonotype: One end of the junction varies from germline; a read error may be responsible. The rearrangement links TRBV11-2 to TRBJ2-7, with D possibly TRBD1 on 5 matching bases. The germline V gene encodes CDR1 SGHAT and CDR2 FQNNGV. This CDR3 spans 13 amino acids. The CDR3 protein is CAGRQGQGYEQYF. The CDR3 DNA sequence: TGTGCCGGCAGGCAGGGCCAGGGTTACGAGCAGTACTTC.

This clonotype was recorded a few times. The rearrangement joins TRBV30 to TRBJ2-3, with 11 bases identical to TRBD1. There are 14 residues in the CDR3. Germline V gene data show CDR1 as GTSNPN and CDR2 as SVGIG (reference sequence). J gave up 5 bases and V 3 bases, and 4 bases lay outside the gene matches. The CDR3 loop is CAWSRTGGRDTQYF. Written as DNA, the CDR3 is TGTGCCTGGAGCCGGACAGGGGGCAGAGATACGCAGTATTTT.

The genes are TRBV28 and TRBJ2-7, with D possibly called TRBD1 or TRBD2 (6 bases each). Trimming took 6 bases from V and 3 from J, leaving 18 bases between them. The CDR3 length is 15 residues. Germline CDR1 reads MDHEN; CDR2 reads SYDVKM. DNA for the CDR3: TGTGCCAGCAGCTCCCACGGGGGCGCGAACTACGAGCAGTACTTC. Translated, it gives CASSSHGGANYEQYF.

The CDR3 DNA reads TGTGCCAGCAGCCCGAGGAGTAGGGAGAGAAACGAGCAGTACTTC. It encodes CASSPRSRERNEQYF. The gene calls are TRBV9 and TRBJ2-7; possible D gene TRBD2, 5 bases. V was cut by 4 bases and J by 5 bases, with 19 bases left in between. The CDR3 is 15 amino acids. Germline V lookup: CDR1 SGDLS, CDR2 YYNGEE. Drawing the rest from reference TRBV9 and TRBJ2-7, the complete variable domain is DSGVTQTPKHLITATGQRVTLRCSPRSGDLSVYWYQQSLDQGLQFLIQYYNGEERAKGNILERFSAQQFPDLHSELNLSSLELGDSALYFCASSPRSRERNEQYFGPGTRLTVT.

V gene TRBV7-2 combines with J gene TRBJ1-5; D gene ambiguous. Trimming removed 3 bases at V and 3 bases at J, with 3 bases between. Germline V gene data show CDR1 as SGHTA and CDR2 as FQGNSA. This CDR3 spans 12 amino acids. The CDR3 bases are TGTGCCAGCAGCTTCTACAATCAGCCCCAGCATTTT. Translated, it gives CASSFYNQPQHF.

This sequence joins TRBV20-1 and TRBJ2-5; possibly TRBD1 for D (6 bases). The germline CDR1 and CDR2 sequences are DFQATT and SNEGSKA (reference sequence). With 6 bases removed from V and 6 bases from J, the gap between germline ends came to 17 bases. The CDR3 runs 13 residues. In nucleotides, the CDR3 is TGCAGTGCCAGCTCCGCCAGGGGAAAGACCCAGTACTTC. It codes for CSASSARGKTQYF.

The table lists this clonotype with a few counts. The genes are TRBV3-1 and TRBJ2-2, with no clear D. Germline CDR1 LGHDT, CDR2 YNNKEL (reference sequence). The ends were cut back, 4 bases at V and 0 bases at J, with 6 bases in the middle. This CDR3 has 14 amino acids. The CDR3 here is CASSLFANTGELFF. The CDR3 DNA is TGTGCCAGCAGCCTTTTCGCGAACACCGGGGAGCTGTTTTTT.

This clonotype was counted between two and nine times. The V and J genes are TRBV14 and TRBJ2-1; 7 bases fit TRBD2. Germline assignment: CDR1 SGHDN and CDR2 FVKESK. Germline trimming cut 0 bases from V and 6 bases from J; bases unmatched to any gene: 11. CDR3 length: 17 residues. Here the CDR3 reads CASSQDIRDYIINEQFF. The DNA for the CDR3 is TGTGCCAGCAGCCAAGATATAAGGGACTACATCATCAATGAGCAGTTCTTC.